These 4 T cell receptor beta chains were all obtained from the same sample, sequenced in a study of shared T cell receptors in the human thymus. Using immunoSEQ multiplex PCR, the repertoire was profiled, and TCRdb retains in-frame clones only, with some absent. Of 700,000 or so clones in the sample, approximately 83% were seen once. Another study also made use of these data, one on human thymus T cells.

Material: thymocytes. The receptor set was obtained from a girl under three years old with a congenital heart defect.

The chain carries TRBV10-1 and TRBJ1-1; possibly TRBD1 for D (6 bases). This CDR3 spans 16 amino acids. In germline, CDR1 is WNHNN, CDR2 SYGVQD (reference sequence). The V gene lost 3 bases and the J gene lost 0 bases, with 14 bases spanning the gap. The CDR3 loop is CASSESLPGVNTEAFF. The CDR3 coding sequence is TGCGCCAGCAGTGAATCATTGCCAGGGGTGAACACTGAAGCTTTCTTT.

CDR3 DNA: TGTGCCAGCAGGACCGACGGGACAGGGAGGTCACCCCTCCACTTT. Its protein is CASRTDGTGRSPLHF. The J gene is TRBJ1-6, the V gene TRBV6-1; 9 bases agree with TRBD1. CDR1 and CDR2 from the germline V gene are MNHNS and SASEGT. This CDR3 region has 15 residues. Trimming cost V 6 bases and J 10 bases; bases outside gene matches: 10.

This chain connects TRBV28 to TRBJ2-1, with 8 bases that match TRBD2. The CDR3 is made up of 14 amino acids. V shed 6 bases, J shed 3 bases, and the junction held 4 bases outside the gene matches. CDR1 is MDHEN and CDR2 is SYDVKM in the germline V gene. The CDR3 region is CASRAAGDYNEQFF. The DNA for the CDR3 is TGTGCCAGCAGGGCAGCGGGGGACTACAATGAGCAGTTCTTC.

The V gene is TRBV27, the J gene TRBJ2-3, with D maybe TRBD1 (6 bases). This CDR3 has 17 residues. Germline V CDR1 and CDR2: MNHEY, SMNVEV (reference sequence). V was trimmed by 3 bases and J by 0 bases, leaving 16 bases between them. The CDR3 spells CASSFQSTGISTDTQYF. As DNA, the CDR3 is TGTGCCAGCAGTTTTCAATCCACAGGGATTAGCACAGATACGCAGTATTTT.